This TCR beta chain derives from a study of blood T cell repertoires in COVID-19. Study at large: Both acute and convalescent COVID-19 samples were obtained from the United States, Italy and Spain.

Measured with immunoSEQ multiplex PCR; TCRdb has only the in-frame clones, and not every one. The sample includes fewer than 90,000 clones, roughly 96% seen only once; the top ten take less than 5%. The sample consisted of peripheral blood. This receptor was taken from a human donor with active COVID-19. The donor label of this sample is uncertain.

The CDR3 DNA is TGTGCCATCAGCCAGACAGGGGGCGTTACCTACGAGCAGTACTTC. Protein product: CAISQTGGVTYEQYF. This rearrangement joins TRBV10-3 to TRBJ2-7; 10 positions agree with TRBD1. This CDR3 contains 15 residues. V trimming: 6 bases; J trimming: 2 bases; junction bases outside the gene matches: 7. CDR1 is ENHRY, CDR2 SYGVKD, per germline.